This note documents a single T cell receptor (beta chain) sequence. Its antigen is still unknown. The data originate from a study of cytomegalovirus exposure and HLA in healthy donors. Overall study context: Among the roughly 380 donors who were genotyped, 81% fell in the genetic ancestry cluster that is associated with self-reported Caucasian donors. Study conclusions and caveats: Earlier analysis yielded a pattern in which most TCR beta V segments were productive about 90% or about 30% of the time. The presence/absence work took it that sequencing depth was about the same across donors. Accounts indicate the classifier identified cytomegalovirus status with strong specificity and sensitivity.

Use of 60 Vbeta and 13 Jbeta primers characterized the PCR. Profiling relied on immunoSEQ multiplex PCR, and the TCRdb table lists in-frame clones only, not all of them. The table shows more than 80,000 clones, with 55% to 65% occurring only once. The sequenced sample was PBMCs. This TCR derives from a middle-aged woman in good health and CMV-seropositive.

The DNA of the CDR3 is TGTGCCAGCAGCTCCCCCCTCTCGTCTGACAATGAGCAGTTCTTC. Translating it yields CASSSPLSSDNEQFF. The genes are TRBV11-3 and TRBJ2-1; no clear D gene. Trimming shortened V by 4 bases and J by 5 bases, and 15 bases separated the two germline ends. There are 15 residues in the CDR3. CDR1 is SGHNT, CDR2 YENEEA, per germline.